A single sample gave rise to the 5 T cell receptor beta chains below, sequenced in a study of blood T cell repertoires in COVID-19. Only in-frame clones appear in the TCRdb table, and some are missing; sequencing was by immunoSEQ multiplex PCR. The sample consists of fewer than 350,000 clones, around 85% of them appearing once. Sequencing was performed on peripheral blood. The receptors here all came from a human donor in a cohort sampled during active COVID-19.

This chain joins TRBV7-9 and TRBJ1-1; D uncertain. Germline CDR1 and CDR2: SEHNR and FQNEAQ (reference sequence). V shed 2 bases and J shed 1 base, with 11 bases lying between them. This CDR3 comprises 15 residues. The CDR3 loop is CASSLPRLRNTEAFF. DNA of the CDR3: TGTGCCAGCAGCTTACCTCGTCTTCGGAACACTGAAGCTTTCTTT.

The rearrangement links TRBV7-6 to TRBJ2-3; 7 bases agree with TRBD1. This CDR3 comprises 15 residues. With 5 bases clipped from V and 2 bases from J, the junction kept 7 bases outside the gene matches. The germline V gene has CDR1 SGHVS and CDR2 FNYEAQ. CDR3 sequence reads: CASSPTGFNTDTQYF. In nucleotides, the CDR3 is TGTGCCAGCAGCCCGACAGGGTTCAACACAGATACGCAGTATTTT.

This clone has just one count. The chain employs TRBV5-1 and TRBJ1-4, with D unclear. Trimming took off 2 bases at V and 5 bases at J, with 10 bases between the two ends. The germline V gene has CDR1 SGHRS and CDR2 YFSETQ. The CDR3 runs to 14 residues. In nucleotides, the CDR3 is TGCGCCAGCAGCTTCGGGGATTTAAATGAAAAACTGTTTTTT. This translates into CASSFGDLNEKLFF.

This clone was counted once. The CDR3 spells CASSDGFREKAFF. The CDR3 DNA follows: TGCGCCAGCAGTGACGGCTTCCGGGAGAAAGCTTTCTTT. J is TRBJ1-1 and V is TRBV10-2; D unresolved. Germline V gene lookup returns CDR1 WSHSY and CDR2 SAAADI. V dropped 3 bases and J dropped 9 bases, with 14 bases sitting between them. The CDR3 totals 13 residues.

The genes are TRBV10-3 and TRBJ1-2; unclear D gene. Germline values: CDR1 ENHRY, CDR2 SYGVKD. This CDR3 is 12 amino acids long. V was cut by 6 bases and J by 7 bases, with 12 bases left in between. The CDR3, as DNA: TGTGCCATCAGAAACGAGGTATCTGGCTACACCTTC. It is translated as CAIRNEVSGYTF.